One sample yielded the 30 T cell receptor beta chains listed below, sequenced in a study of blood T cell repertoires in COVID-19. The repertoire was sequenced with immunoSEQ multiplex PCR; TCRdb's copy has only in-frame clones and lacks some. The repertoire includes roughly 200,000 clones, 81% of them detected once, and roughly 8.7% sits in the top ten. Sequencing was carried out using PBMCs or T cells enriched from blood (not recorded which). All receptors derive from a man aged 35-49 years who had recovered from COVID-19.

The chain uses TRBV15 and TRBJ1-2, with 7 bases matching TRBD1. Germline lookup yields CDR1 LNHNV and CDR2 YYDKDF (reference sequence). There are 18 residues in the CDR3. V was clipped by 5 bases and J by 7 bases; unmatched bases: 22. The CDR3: CATSRRVGLSGGLGGYTF. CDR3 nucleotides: TGTGCCACCAGCCGTCGGGTGGGGTTATCAGGGGGGCTAGGTGGCTACACCTTC.

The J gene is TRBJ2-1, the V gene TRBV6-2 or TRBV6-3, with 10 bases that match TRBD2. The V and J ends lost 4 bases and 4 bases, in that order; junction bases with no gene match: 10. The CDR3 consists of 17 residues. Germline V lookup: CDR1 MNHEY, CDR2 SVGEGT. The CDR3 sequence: CASSSHLSGGSYNEQFF. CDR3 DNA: TGTGCCAGCAGTTCGCATCTTAGCGGGGGGTCGTACAATGAGCAGTTCTTC.

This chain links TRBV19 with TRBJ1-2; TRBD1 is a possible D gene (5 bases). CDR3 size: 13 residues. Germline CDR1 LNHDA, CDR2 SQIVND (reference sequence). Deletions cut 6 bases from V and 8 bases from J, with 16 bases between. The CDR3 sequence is CASSPSGGGGYTF. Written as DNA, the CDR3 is TGTGCCAGTAGCCCATCGGGGGGTGGCGGCTACACCTTC.

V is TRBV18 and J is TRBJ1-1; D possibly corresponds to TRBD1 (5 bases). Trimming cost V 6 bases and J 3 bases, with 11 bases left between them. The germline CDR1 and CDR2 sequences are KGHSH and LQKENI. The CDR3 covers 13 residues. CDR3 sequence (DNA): TGTGCCAGCTCGCGAGACAGCTACACTGAAGCTTTCTTT. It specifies CASSRDSYTEAFF.

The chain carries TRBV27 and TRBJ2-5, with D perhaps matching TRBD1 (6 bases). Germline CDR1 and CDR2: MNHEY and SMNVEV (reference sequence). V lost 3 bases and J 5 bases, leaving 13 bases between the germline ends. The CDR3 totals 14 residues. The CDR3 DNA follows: TGTGCCAGCAGTTTTGCAGGGGTCGGTGAGACCCAGTACTTC. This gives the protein CASSFAGVGETQYF.

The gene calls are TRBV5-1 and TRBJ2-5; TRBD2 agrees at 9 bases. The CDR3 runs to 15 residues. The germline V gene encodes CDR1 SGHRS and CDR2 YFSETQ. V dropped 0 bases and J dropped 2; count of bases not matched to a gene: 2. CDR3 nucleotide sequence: TGCGCCAGCAGCTTGGGACTAGCGGAACAAGAGACCCAGTACTTC. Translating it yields CASSLGLAEQETQYF. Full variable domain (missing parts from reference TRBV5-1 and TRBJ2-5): KAGVTQTPRYLIKTRGQQVTLSCSPISGHRSVSWYQQTPGQGLQFLFEYFSETQRNKGNFPGRFSGRQFSNSRSEMNVSTLELGDSALYLCASSLGLAEQETQYFGPGTRLLVL.

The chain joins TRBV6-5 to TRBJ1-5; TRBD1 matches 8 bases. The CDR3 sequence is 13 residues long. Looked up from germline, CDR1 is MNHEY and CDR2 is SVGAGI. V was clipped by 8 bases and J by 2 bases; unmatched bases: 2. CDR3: CASRGQGNQPQHF. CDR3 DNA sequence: TGTGCCAGCCGGGGACAGGGCAATCAGCCCCAGCATTTT.

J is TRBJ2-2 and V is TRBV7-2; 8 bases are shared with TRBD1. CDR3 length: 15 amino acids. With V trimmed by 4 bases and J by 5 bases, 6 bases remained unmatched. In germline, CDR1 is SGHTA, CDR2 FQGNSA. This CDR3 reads CASSSRTGWTGELFF. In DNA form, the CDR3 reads TGTGCCAGCAGCTCTCGGACAGGGTGGACCGGGGAGCTGTTTTTT.

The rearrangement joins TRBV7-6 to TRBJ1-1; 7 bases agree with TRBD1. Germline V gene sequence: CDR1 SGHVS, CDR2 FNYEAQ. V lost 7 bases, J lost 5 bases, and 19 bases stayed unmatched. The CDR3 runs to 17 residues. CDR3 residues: CASTLGGLGGLQTEAFF. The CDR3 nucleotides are TGTGCCAGCACCCTAGGGGGCTTAGGGGGGCTTCAAACTGAAGCTTTCTTT.

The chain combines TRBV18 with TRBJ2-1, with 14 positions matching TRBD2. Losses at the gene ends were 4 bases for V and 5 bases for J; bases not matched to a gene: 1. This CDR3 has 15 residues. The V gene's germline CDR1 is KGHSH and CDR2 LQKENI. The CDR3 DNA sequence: TGTGCCAGCTCACTGGGACTAGCGGGAGACAATGAGCAGTTCTTC. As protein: CASSLGLAGDNEQFF.

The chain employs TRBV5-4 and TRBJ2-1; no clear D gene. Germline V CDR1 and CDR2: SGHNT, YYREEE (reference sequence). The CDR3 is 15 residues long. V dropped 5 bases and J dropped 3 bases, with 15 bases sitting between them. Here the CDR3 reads CASRKISVDYNEQFF. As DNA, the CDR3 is TGTGCCAGCAGAAAGATCTCCGTAGACTACAATGAGCAGTTCTTC.

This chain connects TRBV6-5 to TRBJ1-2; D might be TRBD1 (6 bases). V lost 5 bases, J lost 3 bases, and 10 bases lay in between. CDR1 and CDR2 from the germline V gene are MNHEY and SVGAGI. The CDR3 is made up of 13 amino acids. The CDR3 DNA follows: TGTGCCAGCAGTCCGGACAGTGACTATGGCTACACCTTC. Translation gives CASSPDSDYGYTF.

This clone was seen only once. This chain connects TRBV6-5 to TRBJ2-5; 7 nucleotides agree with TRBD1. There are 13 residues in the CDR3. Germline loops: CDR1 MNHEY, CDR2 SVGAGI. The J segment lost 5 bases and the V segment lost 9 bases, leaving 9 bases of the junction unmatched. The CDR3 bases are TGTGCCAGTTACAGGGGCGCAGGGGAGACCCAGTACTTC. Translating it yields CASYRGAGETQYF.

The CDR3 sequence: CASSPQGIYGYTF. The CDR3 nucleotides read TGTGCCAGCAGCCCGCAGGGCATCTATGGCTACACCTTC. The chain joins TRBV7-9 to TRBJ1-2; TRBD1 might be the D (5 bases). This CDR3 has 13 amino acids. V lost 5 bases and J lost 4, with 11 bases in between. From germline, CDR1 is SEHNR and CDR2 FQNEAQ (reference sequence).

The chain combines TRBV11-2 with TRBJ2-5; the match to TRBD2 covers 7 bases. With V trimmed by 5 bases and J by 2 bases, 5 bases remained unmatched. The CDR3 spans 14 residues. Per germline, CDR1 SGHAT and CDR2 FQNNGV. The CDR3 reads CASSTSSGQETQYF. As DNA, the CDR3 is TGTGCCAGCAGCACAAGTAGCGGGCAAGAGACCCAGTACTTC.

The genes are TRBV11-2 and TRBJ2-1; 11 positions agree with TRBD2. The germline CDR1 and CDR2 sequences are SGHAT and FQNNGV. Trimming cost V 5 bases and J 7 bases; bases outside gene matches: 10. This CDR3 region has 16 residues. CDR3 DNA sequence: TGTGCCAGCAGCCACCTAGCGGGAGGAGGACGTAATGAGCAGTTCTTC. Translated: CASSHLAGGGRNEQFF.

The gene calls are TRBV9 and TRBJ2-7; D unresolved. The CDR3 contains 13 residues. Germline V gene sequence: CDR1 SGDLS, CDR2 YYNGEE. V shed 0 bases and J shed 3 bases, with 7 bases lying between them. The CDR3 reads CASSVESNYEQYF. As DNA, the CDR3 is TGTGCCAGCAGCGTAGAGAGCAACTACGAGCAGTACTTC. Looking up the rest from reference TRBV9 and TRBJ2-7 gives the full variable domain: DSGVTQTPKHLITATGQRVTLRCSPRSGDLSVYWYQQSLDQGLQFLIQYYNGEERAKGNILERFSAQQFPDLHSELNLSSLELGDSALYFCASSVESNYEQYFGPGTRLTVT.

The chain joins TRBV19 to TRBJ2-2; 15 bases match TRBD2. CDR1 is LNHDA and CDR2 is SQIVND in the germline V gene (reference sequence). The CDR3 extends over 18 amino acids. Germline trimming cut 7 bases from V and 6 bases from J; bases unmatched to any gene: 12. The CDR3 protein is CASTKRTSGGAQAGELFF. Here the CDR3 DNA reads TGTGCCAGTACCAAACGGACTAGCGGGGGGGCTCAGGCCGGGGAGCTGTTTTTT.

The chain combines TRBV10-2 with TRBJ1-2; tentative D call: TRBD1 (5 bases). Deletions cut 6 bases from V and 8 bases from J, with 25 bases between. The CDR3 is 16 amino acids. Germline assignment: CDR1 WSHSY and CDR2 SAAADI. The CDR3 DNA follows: TGCGCCAGCAGGGATCCTTCCCAGGGATCATCTCAGGGCTACACCTTC. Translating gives CASRDPSQGSSQGYTF.

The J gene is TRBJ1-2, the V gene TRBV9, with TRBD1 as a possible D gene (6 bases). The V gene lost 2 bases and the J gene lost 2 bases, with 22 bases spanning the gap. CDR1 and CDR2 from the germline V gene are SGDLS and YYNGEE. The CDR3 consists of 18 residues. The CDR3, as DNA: TGTGCCAGCAGCGTTATGTCCGACAGGAGAGGGGCAAACTATGGCTACACCTTC. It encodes CASSVMSDRRGANYGYTF.

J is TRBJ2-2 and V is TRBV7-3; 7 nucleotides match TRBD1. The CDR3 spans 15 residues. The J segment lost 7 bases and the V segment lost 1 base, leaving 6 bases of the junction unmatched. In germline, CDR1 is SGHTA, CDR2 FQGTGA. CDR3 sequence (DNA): TGTGCCAGCAGCTTAAGACAGGGTCAGGGCGGGGAGCTGTTTTTT. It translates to CASSLRQGQGGELFF.

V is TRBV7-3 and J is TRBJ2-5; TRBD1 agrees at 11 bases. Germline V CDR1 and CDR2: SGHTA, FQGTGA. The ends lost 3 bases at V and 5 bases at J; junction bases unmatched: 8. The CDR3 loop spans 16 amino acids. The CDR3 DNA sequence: TGTGCCAGCAGCTTTTCCGGACAGGGGGCTCTCGAGACCCAGTACTTC. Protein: CASSFSGQGALETQYF. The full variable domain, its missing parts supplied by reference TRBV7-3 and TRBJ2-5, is GAGVSQTPSNKVTEKGKYVELRCDPISGHTALYWYRQSLGQGPEFLIYFQGTGAADDSGLPNDRFFAVRPEGSVSTLKIQRTERGDSAVYLCASSFSGQGALETQYFGPGTRLLVL.

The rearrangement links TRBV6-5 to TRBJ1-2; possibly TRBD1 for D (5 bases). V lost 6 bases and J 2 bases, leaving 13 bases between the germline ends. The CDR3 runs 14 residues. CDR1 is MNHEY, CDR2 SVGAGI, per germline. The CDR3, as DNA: TGTGCCAGCAGGGGGGGGACTGGAAACTATGGCTACACCTTC. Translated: CASRGGTGNYGYTF.

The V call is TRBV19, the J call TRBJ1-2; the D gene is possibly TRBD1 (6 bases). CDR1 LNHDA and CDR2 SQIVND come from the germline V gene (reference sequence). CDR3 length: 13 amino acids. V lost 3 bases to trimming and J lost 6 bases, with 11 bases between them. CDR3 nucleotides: TGTGCCAGTAGTATTAGGGGGACGGATGGCTACACCTTC. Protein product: CASSIRGTDGYTF.

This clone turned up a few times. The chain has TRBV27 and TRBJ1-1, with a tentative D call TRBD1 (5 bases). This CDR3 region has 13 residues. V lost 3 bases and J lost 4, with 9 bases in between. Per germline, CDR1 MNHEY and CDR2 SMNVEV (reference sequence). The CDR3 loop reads CASSFSGRTEAFF. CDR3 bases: TGTGCCAGCAGTTTTTCAGGGCGCACTGAAGCTTTCTTT.

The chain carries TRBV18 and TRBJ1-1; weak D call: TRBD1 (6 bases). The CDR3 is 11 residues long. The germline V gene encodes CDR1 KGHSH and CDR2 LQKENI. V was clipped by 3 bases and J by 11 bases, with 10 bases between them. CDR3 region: CASSPGQGAFF. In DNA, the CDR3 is TGTGCCAGCTCACCGGGGCAGGGGGCTTTCTTT.

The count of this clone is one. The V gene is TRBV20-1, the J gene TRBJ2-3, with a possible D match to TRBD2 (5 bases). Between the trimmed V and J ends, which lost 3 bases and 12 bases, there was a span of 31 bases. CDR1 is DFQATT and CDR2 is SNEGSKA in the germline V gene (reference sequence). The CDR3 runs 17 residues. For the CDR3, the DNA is TGCAGTGCTAGTGGGGTGAGGCGAGGTTCCGACCCCGGGGATCAGTATTTT. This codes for CSASGVRRGSDPGDQYF.

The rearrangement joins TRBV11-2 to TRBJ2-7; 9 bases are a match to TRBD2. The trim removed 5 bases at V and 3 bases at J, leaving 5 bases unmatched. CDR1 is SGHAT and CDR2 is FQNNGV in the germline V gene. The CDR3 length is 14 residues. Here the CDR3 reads CASSPGLASYEQYF. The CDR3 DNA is TGTGCCAGCAGCCCAGGACTAGCGAGCTACGAGCAGTACTTC. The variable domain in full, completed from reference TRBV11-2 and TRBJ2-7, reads EAGVAQSPRYKIIEKRQSVAFWCNPISGHATLYWYQQILGQGPKLLIQFQNNGVVDDSQLPKDRFSAERLKGVDSTLKIQPAKLEDSAVYLCASSPGLASYEQYFGPGTRLTVT.

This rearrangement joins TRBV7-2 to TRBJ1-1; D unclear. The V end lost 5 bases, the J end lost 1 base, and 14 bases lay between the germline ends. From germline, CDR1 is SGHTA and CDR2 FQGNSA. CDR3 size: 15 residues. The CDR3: CASSPSPKRNTEAFF. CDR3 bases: TGTGCCAGCAGCCCGAGTCCCAAAAGGAACACTGAAGCTTTCTTT.

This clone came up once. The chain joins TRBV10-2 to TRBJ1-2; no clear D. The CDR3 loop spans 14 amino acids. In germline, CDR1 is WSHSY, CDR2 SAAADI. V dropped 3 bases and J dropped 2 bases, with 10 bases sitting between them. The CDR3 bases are TGCGCCAGCAGTGATCTTAATATCAACTATGGCTACACCTTC. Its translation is CASSDLNINYGYTF.